Following are 30 T cell receptor beta chains from one sample sequenced in a study of T-cell reconstitution after alpha-beta-depleted transplantation in children (dated by TCRdb to 2015 to 2016). The intended sense of this specimen's treatment or condition label: allogeneic hematopoietic cell transplantation with graft depleted of TCRalphabeta T cells and CD19 B cells. The library came from PCR. TCRdb lists the instrument as Illumina HiSeq 2500. TCR libraries were prepared with molecular barcoding, using unique molecular identifiers to normalize TCRbeta repertoire quantification. The raw public reads went through TCRdb reprocessing: fastp at Q25, MiXCR clone calling, in-frame beta chains kept. Under each unique CDR3 protein, matching rows form one entry showing the most common genes and DNA. Here the sample has 120,000 to 150,000 distinct CDR3 sequences; roughly 9% occur a single time. 15% to 20% of the sample is held by the ten biggest clonotypes.

The source was PBMCs, mostly from graft donor cells, collected 180 days after TCRalphabeta/CD19-depleted stem cell transplant. The receptors here all came from a female patient under 10 years old who had a stem cell transplant for congenital amegakaryocytic thrombocytopenia, so the T cells may come from the graft donor.

This clonotype was counted at least ten times. The rearrangement uses TRBV20-1 and TRBJ1-1; D is unclear. Per germline, CDR1 DFQATT and CDR2 SNEGSKA (reference sequence). Trimming took off 4 bases at V and 2 bases at J, with 14 bases between the two ends. CDR3 length: 14 residues. The CDR3, as DNA: TGCAGTGCTAACAAGCCGTGGGGTAACACTGAAGCTTTCTTT. This gives the protein CSANKPWGNTEAFF.

V usage is TRBV20-1 and J usage is TRBJ1-1; the D gene is possibly TRBD1 (5 bases). The V and J ends lost 3 bases and 3 bases respectively, with 11 bases between them. CDR3 length: 13 residues. Germline V gene sequence: CDR1 DFQATT, CDR2 SNEGSKA (reference sequence). The CDR3 spells CSARMGGDTEAFF. CDR3 nucleotide sequence: TGCAGTGCTAGGATGGGGGGGGACACTGAAGCTTTCTTT.

The V and J genes are TRBV11-2 and TRBJ2-3; D call uncertain. V dropped 5 bases and J dropped 0 bases, with 9 bases sitting between them. The CDR3 is 14 amino acids. The V gene's germline CDR1 is SGHAT and CDR2 FQNNGV. The CDR3 DNA reads TGTGCCAGCAGCAAGTGGTCGAGCACAGATACGCAGTATTTT. This gives the protein CASSKWSSTDTQYF.

This clonotype showed up many times. The J gene is TRBJ1-1, the V gene TRBV5-1; no firm D call. The CDR3 spans 13 residues. Trimming took off 0 bases at V and 7 bases at J, with 10 bases between the two ends. Germline CDR1 reads SGHRS; CDR2 reads YFSETQ. The CDR3 here is CASSLGMTNEAFF. CDR3 coding DNA: TGCGCCAGCAGCTTGGGCATGACCAATGAAGCTTTCTTT.

This rearrangement joins TRBV18 to TRBJ2-1; a possible D gene is TRBD1 (6 bases). From germline, CDR1 is KGHSH and CDR2 LQKENI. Trimming left V 0 bases short and J 4 bases short, with 10 bases between. The length of the CDR3 is 15 residues. As DNA, the CDR3 is TGTGCCAGCTCACCACCGAATGGACAGTACAATGAGCAGTTCTTC. Translation: CASSPPNGQYNEQFF.

This clonotype has just a few counts. The V gene is TRBV5-5, the J gene TRBJ2-4; TRBD2 might be the D (7 bases). Trimming stripped 5 bases from V and 7 bases from J, with 22 bases between. The length of the CDR3 is 16 residues. CDR1 SGHKS and CDR2 YYEKEE come from the germline V gene (reference sequence). CDR3 bases: TGTGCCAGCAGTCACACTAAGGGGGGGCAAGCTAACATTCAGTACTTC. It specifies CASSHTKGGQANIQYF.

V is TRBV15 and J is TRBJ2-2; D might be TRBD2 (5 bases). Trimming took off 6 bases at V and 2 bases at J, with 13 bases between the two ends. The length of the CDR3 is 15 residues. From germline, CDR1 is LNHNV and CDR2 YYDKDF (reference sequence). This CDR3 reads CATSPADYNTGELFF. CDR3 nucleotides: TGTGCCACCAGTCCGGCAGACTATAACACCGGGGAGCTGTTTTTT.

This clonotype was counted ten times or more. The chain uses TRBV27 and TRBJ2-1; 10 nucleotides agree with TRBD2. The CDR3 length is 17 residues. Germline V gene sequence: CDR1 MNHEY, CDR2 SMNVEV (reference sequence). J lost 4 bases, V lost 4 bases, and 10 bases had no gene match. CDR3 region: CASSSPPEREGYNEQFF. The CDR3 nucleotides are TGTGCCAGCAGTTCCCCACCGGAGCGGGAGGGGTACAATGAGCAGTTCTTC.

This clonotype occurred many times. This chain joins TRBV5-1 and TRBJ2-1; D assignment may be TRBD1 or TRBD2 (5 bases each). The CDR3 extends over 14 amino acids. CDR1 is SGHRS, CDR2 YFSETQ, per germline. The V end was cut by 0 bases, the J end by 7 bases, with 11 bases between. The CDR3 region has the DNA TGCGCCAGCAGCTTGGTGGACAAGCGGAATGAGCAGTTCTTC. Protein product: CASSLVDKRNEQFF.

This clonotype showed up many times. DNA for the CDR3: TGCAGCGTAGTCAGGGGAAACTATGGCTACACCTTC. This encodes CSVVRGNYGYTF. The genes are TRBV29-1 and TRBJ1-2; TRBD1 might be the D (6 bases). Trimming pared 6 bases from V and 2 bases from J, leaving 10 bases between. Per germline, CDR1 SQVTM and CDR2 ANQGSEA. CDR3 length: 12 residues. Filled out from reference TRBV29-1 and TRBJ1-2, the complete variable domain reads SAVISQKPSRDICQRGTSLTIQCQVDSQVTMMFWYRQQPGQSLTLIATANQGSEATYESGFVIDKFPISRPNLTFSTLTVSNMSPEDSSIYLCSVVRGNYGYTFGSGTRLTVV.

The table lists this clonotype with many counts. The rearrangement uses TRBV7-9 and TRBJ1-4; D is possibly TRBD1 (6 bases). The germline V gene has CDR1 SEHNR and CDR2 FQNEAQ (reference sequence). The length of the CDR3 is 16 residues. Trimming removed 7 bases at V and 3 bases at J, with 18 bases between. The CDR3 bases are TGTGCCAGCAAACCCGTTTCAGGGGTGGCTAATGAAAAACTGTTTTTT. It translates to CASKPVSGVANEKLFF.

This clonotype was found many times. V is TRBV12-3 or TRBV12-4 and J is TRBJ2-6; 7 bases fit TRBD1. The CDR3 loop spans 18 amino acids. With V trimmed by 5 bases and J by 2 bases, 12 bases remained unmatched. CDR3 sequence (DNA): TGTGCCAGCAGTCCAGGTTTGGGACAGTCTACTGGGGCCAACGTCCTGACTTTC. Translating it yields CASSPGLGQSTGANVLTF.

This clonotype has at least ten counts. CDR3 coding DNA: TGTGCCAGCAGTTATACCGGGACAACCTACAATGAGCAGTTCTTC. It yields the protein CASSYTGTTYNEQFF. The chain employs TRBV6-5 and TRBJ2-1; TRBD1 is a possible D gene (6 bases). Germline V gene sequence: CDR1 MNHEY, CDR2 SVGAGI. The CDR3 extends over 15 amino acids. V was cut by 3 bases and J by 2 bases, with 11 bases left in between.

This clonotype was counted a few times. The chain employs TRBV2 and TRBJ1-5; D call uncertain. Per germline, CDR1 SNHLY and CDR2 FYNNEI. With 7 bases removed from V and 5 bases from J, the gap between germline ends came to 21 bases. The CDR3 is 16 amino acids. In nucleotides, the CDR3 is TGTGCCAGCACTGATGGGTTTAGATCGTCCGATCAGCCCCAGCATTTT. Translated: CASTDGFRSSDQPQHF.

This clonotype was counted ten times or more. The chain uses TRBV20-1 and TRBJ2-7; TRBD2 matches at 9 bases. In germline, CDR1 is DFQATT, CDR2 SNEGSKA (reference sequence). V trimming: 2 bases; J trimming: 4 bases; junction bases outside the gene matches: 6. The CDR3 totals 14 residues. The CDR3 loop reads CSARPGLALYEQYF. CDR3 nucleotide sequence: TGCAGTGCTAGACCGGGACTAGCTCTATACGAGCAGTACTTC.

Here the CDR3 DNA reads TGCAGTACCCCAAAGCCGGGGGAACAGAGCAATCAGCCCCAGCATTTT. This sequence encodes CSTPKPGEQSNQPQHF. The chain has TRBV20-1 and TRBJ1-5, with a weak D call TRBD1 (5 bases). CDR1 and CDR2 (germline): DFQATT, SNEGSKA (reference sequence). Trimming stripped 8 bases from V and 1 base from J, with 21 bases between. This CDR3 is 16 amino acids long.

This clonotype has a handful of counts. V usage is TRBV6-1 and J usage is TRBJ2-1; unclear D gene. V was trimmed by 3 bases and J by 0 bases, leaving 9 bases between them. Per germline, CDR1 MNHNS and CDR2 SASEGT. The CDR3 consists of 15 residues. CDR3 bases: TGTGCCAGCAGTGATTCCTACAGCTCCTACAATGAGCAGTTCTTC. Protein product: CASSDSYSSYNEQFF.

This clonotype was seen at least ten times. The chain is built from TRBV28 and TRBJ2-7, with unresolved D. Per the germline V gene, CDR1 is MDHEN and CDR2 is SYDVKM. This CDR3 contains 13 residues. V shed 3 bases and J shed 3 bases, with 9 bases lying between them. The CDR3 bases are TGTGCCAGCAGTTTCCGAAGAATCTACGAGCAGTACTTC. Translation: CASSFRRIYEQYF.

This clonotype was counted at least ten times. The chain uses TRBV28 and TRBJ2-1, with 10 bases lining up with TRBD2. The CDR3 consists of 14 residues. V shed 2 bases and J 10 bases; nucleotides not matched to a gene: 5. CDR1 and CDR2 from the germline V gene are MDHEN and SYDVKM. The CDR3 region is CASSLALTSGEQFF. CDR3 DNA sequence: TGTGCCAGCAGTTTAGCCCTGACTAGCGGGGAGCAGTTCTTC. The whole variable domain, filled in from reference TRBV28 and TRBJ2-1, reads DVKVTQSSRYLVKRTGEKVFLECVQDMDHENMFWYRQDPGLGLRLIYFSYDVKMKEKGDIPEGYSVSREKKERFSLILESASTNQTSMYLCASSLALTSGEQFFGPGTRLTVL.

About this clonotype itself: This may arise from a read error, as a much more abundant clone is one base away. This chain connects TRBV7-2 to TRBJ1-1, with D perhaps matching TRBD1 (6 bases). Germline V CDR1 and CDR2: SGHTA, FQGNSA. The CDR3 has 11 residues. The CDR3 bases are TGTGCTAGAAGGGGGGGCACTGAAGCTTTCTTT. It codes for CARRGGTEAFF.

This clonotype was picked up many times. CDR3 nucleotides: TGTGCCAGCAGCCGGGGGACAGGGAGGGATGGCTACACCTTC. It encodes CASSRGTGRDGYTF. The chain is built from TRBV12-3 or TRBV12-4 and TRBJ1-2; 9 bases match TRBD1. The CDR3 has 14 residues. Trimming cost V 6 bases and J 6 bases; bases outside gene matches: 8.

This clonotype was seen repeatedly, ten times or more. The chain uses TRBV6-1 and TRBJ1-5; 8 bases agree with TRBD1. V was clipped by 5 bases and J by 4 bases; unmatched bases: 7. Looked up from germline, CDR1 is MNHNS and CDR2 is SASEGT. The CDR3 runs to 15 residues. The CDR3 spells CASSNRDRFNQPQHF. The CDR3 DNA follows: TGTGCCAGCAGTAATCGGGACAGGTTTAATCAGCCCCAGCATTTT.

In this sample, this clonotype turned up a few times. The rearrangement links TRBV20-1 to TRBJ1-1; D remains unclear. Looked up from germline, CDR1 is DFQATT and CDR2 is SNEGSKA (reference sequence). V lost 0 bases, J lost 0 bases, and 8 bases lay in between. CDR3 size: 14 residues. CDR3 amino acids: CSARDTTLNTEAFF. Here the CDR3 DNA reads TGCAGTGCTAGAGATACGACCTTGAACACTGAAGCTTTCTTT.

This clonotype was observed many times. The rearrangement links TRBV28 to TRBJ2-2; D gene uncertain. CDR1 MDHEN and CDR2 SYDVKM come from the germline V gene. V was shortened by 3 bases and J by 1 base, with 15 bases between the two germline ends. This CDR3 has 17 amino acids. Written as DNA, the CDR3 is TGTGCCAGCAGTTTGATCCATTGGACGGTGAACACCGGGGAGCTGTTTTTT. It translates to CASSLIHWTVNTGELFF.

This clonotype came up many times. V is TRBV14 and J is TRBJ1-6, with D uncertain. Germline CDR1 SGHDN, CDR2 FVKESK. V dropped 3 bases and J dropped 3 bases, with 9 bases sitting between them. CDR3 size: 15 residues. The CDR3 sequence: CASSHGWGYNSPLHF. The CDR3 region has the DNA TGTGCCAGCAGCCACGGATGGGGCTATAATTCACCCCTCCACTTT.

Many counts were recorded for this clonotype. The rearrangement uses TRBV9 and TRBJ2-3; no definite D call. Germline CDR1 is SGDLS and CDR2 is YYNGEE. V was shortened by 0 bases and J by 5 bases, with 4 bases between the two germline ends. The CDR3 spans 12 residues. CDR3 DNA sequence: TGTGCCAGCAGCGTAGCGGGAGATACGCAGTATTTT. This translates into CASSVAGDTQYF.

The chain uses TRBV5-1 and TRBJ2-7; D unclear. CDR3 length: 13 amino acids. V was pared by 4 bases and J by 0 bases, with 8 bases between. Germline V gene data show CDR1 as SGHRS and CDR2 as YFSETQ. The CDR3 DNA reads as TGCGCCAGCAGCGAGTTTAGCTCCTACGAGCAGTACTTC. This gives the protein CASSEFSSYEQYF.

This clonotype was recorded many times. The chain uses TRBV7-9 and TRBJ2-1; 13 bases match TRBD2. In germline, CDR1 is SEHNR, CDR2 FQNEAQ (reference sequence). V gave up 4 bases and J gave up 5 bases; unmatched junction bases: 2. The CDR3 covers 15 residues. The CDR3 DNA reads as TGTGCCAGCAGCTCTGGGACTAGCGGGAACAATGAGCAGTTCTTC. This gives the protein CASSSGTSGNNEQFF.

This clonotype was counted at least ten times. The chain couples TRBV5-1 to TRBJ2-3; no definite D call. The germline V gene has CDR1 SGHRS and CDR2 YFSETQ. CDR3 length: 15 amino acids. V shed 7 bases and J shed 2 bases, with 17 bases lying between them. The DNA of the CDR3 is TGCGCCAGCGCATCTCGTCCCGCTGACACAGATACGCAGTATTTT. Protein sequence: CASASRPADTDTQYF.

Ten or more counts support this clonotype. The chain couples TRBV6-5 to TRBJ1-6, with D uncertain. The CDR3 extends over 13 amino acids. Germline V lookup: CDR1 MNHEY, CDR2 SVGAGI. Trimming took off 0 bases at V and 10 bases at J, with 7 bases between the two ends. CDR3 sequence (DNA): TGTGCCAGCAGTTACTCGAACAAATCACCCCTCCACTTT. This encodes CASSYSNKSPLHF.